The clone carrying this T cell receptor beta chain came up a few times. This sample was taken from a study of cytomegalovirus exposure and HLA in healthy donors. The PCR was carried out with 60 Vbeta primers and 13 Jbeta primers. TCRdb keeps only in-frame clones here, not all; method: immunoSEQ multiplex PCR. Among about 97,000 clones, 55% to 80% were seen once, and the ten largest hold more than 3%. Germline V CDR1 and CDR2: ENHRY, SYGVKD. V trimming: 6 bases; J trimming: 1 base; junction bases outside the gene matches: 0. The length of the CDR3 is 13 residues. The rearrangement links TRBV10-3 to TRBJ2-5, with TRBD1 matching 9 bases. The sequence was collected from a middle-aged man in good health and CMV-seronegative. Source material: PBMCs. DNA of the CDR3: TGTGCCATCAGGGACAGGGGCCAAGAGACCCAGTACTTC. It codes for CAIRDRGQETQYF.